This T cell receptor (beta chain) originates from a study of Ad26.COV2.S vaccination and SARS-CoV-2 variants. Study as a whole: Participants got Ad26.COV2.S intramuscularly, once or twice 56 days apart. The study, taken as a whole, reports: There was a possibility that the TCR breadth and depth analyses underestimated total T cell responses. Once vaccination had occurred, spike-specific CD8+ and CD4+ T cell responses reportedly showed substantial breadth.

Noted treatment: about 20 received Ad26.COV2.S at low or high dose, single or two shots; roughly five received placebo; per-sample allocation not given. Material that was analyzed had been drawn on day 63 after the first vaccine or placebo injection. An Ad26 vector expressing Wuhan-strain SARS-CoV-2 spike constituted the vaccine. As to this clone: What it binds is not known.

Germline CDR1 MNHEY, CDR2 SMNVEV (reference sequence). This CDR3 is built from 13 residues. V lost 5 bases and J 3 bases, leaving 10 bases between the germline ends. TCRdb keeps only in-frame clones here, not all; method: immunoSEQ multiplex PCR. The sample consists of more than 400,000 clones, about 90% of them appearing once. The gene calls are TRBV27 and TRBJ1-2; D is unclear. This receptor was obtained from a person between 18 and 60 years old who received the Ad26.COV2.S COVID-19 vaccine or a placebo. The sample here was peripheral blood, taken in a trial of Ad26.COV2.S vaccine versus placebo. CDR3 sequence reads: CASSLGPHYGYTF. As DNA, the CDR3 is TGTGCCAGCAGTCTAGGGCCCCACTATGGCTACACCTTC.